This TCR beta chain was recovered during a study of T cells in Graves' hyperthyroidism and ophthalmopathy. The CDR3 spans 19 residues. Germline V gives CDR1 SEHNR, CDR2 FQNEAQ (reference sequence). Template material for amplifying TCR beta CDR3 regions consisted of RNA transcripts. During a first-round RT-PCR of the TCR CDR3, the HTBI primer set was used. TCRdb redid the calling of the multiplex PCR reads with MiXCR, one entry per CDR3 protein. The sample has about 740,000 distinct CDR3 sequences, 13% to 15% seen once. Hyperthyroidism patients were newly diagnosed, had disease duration under 2 months, and were aged 18 to 65 years.

This TCR was sampled from a woman aged 18-30 years with Graves' hyperthyroidism. The chain joins TRBV7-9 to TRBJ2-1, with 13 bases fitting TRBD2. The J call could be wrong; TRBJ2-7 is a better fit for the DNA end. The sample comprised blood. The CDR3 here is CASSLVGTSGASSYNEQYF. In DNA, the CDR3 is TGTGCCAGCAGCTTAGTGGGGACTAGCGGGGCGAGCTCCTACAATGAGCAGTACTTC.